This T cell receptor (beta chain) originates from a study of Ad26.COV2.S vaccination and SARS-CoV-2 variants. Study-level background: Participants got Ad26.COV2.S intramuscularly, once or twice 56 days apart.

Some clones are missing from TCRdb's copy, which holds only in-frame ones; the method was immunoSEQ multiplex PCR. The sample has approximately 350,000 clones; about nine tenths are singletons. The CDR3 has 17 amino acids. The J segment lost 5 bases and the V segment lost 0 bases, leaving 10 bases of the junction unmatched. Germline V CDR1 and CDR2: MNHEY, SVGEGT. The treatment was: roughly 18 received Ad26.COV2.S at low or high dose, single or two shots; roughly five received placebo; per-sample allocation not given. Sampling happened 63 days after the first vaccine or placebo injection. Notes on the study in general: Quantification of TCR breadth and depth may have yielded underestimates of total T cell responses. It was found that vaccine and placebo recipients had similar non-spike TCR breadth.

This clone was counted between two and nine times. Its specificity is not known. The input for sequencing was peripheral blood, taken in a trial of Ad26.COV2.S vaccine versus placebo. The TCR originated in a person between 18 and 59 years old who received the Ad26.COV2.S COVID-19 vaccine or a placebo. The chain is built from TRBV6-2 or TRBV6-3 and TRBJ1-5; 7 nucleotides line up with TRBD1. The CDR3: CASSYSGGRGQDQPQHF. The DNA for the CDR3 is TGTGCCAGCAGTTACTCCGGGGGGAGGGGGCAGGATCAGCCCCAGCATTTT.